This T cell receptor (beta chain) is drawn from a study of blood T cells in healthy people across ages. Primed by a sample-barcoded 5' primer and a J-beta primer mix, a second PCR proceeded for about 6 to 11 cycles. The template-switch adaptor was a 5' adaptor with 12 random nucleotides. It tagged each cDNA molecule. TCRdb recomputed calls from the 5' RACE reads with MiXCR, one row per CDR3 protein. This sample has fewer than 1,000,000 distinct CDR3 sequences, with around two fifths found just once. Whole-study findings and limits: The long-lived group displayed more naive CD4+ cells, plus higher diversity, than the aged donors did. Diversity estimated from one million T cells was considered an underestimate. The lack of PBMC sorting stopped any conclusive naive versus antigen-experienced comparison.

In regard to this clonotype: The antigen is not known.

Germline CDR1 and CDR2: LGHNA and YSLEER. V dropped 4 bases and J dropped 3 bases, with 19 bases sitting between them. The CDR3 has 16 residues. This receptor was taken from a man aged 55 to 70 in good health. The sequenced sample consisted of blood. V gene TRBV4-3 combines with J gene TRBJ2-7, with a possible D match to TRBD1 (5 bases). The CDR3 region is CASSPEVGASRYEQYF. DNA for the CDR3: TGCGCCAGCAGCCCCGAGGTAGGGGCAAGTCGCTACGAGCAGTACTTC.